The 9 T cell receptor beta chains below all came from one sample that was sequenced in a study of T cells in Graves' hyperthyroidism and ophthalmopathy. TCR beta CDR3 region amplification was performed from RNA transcripts. HTBI primers were the set used in a first-round RT-PCR of the TCR CDR3. TCRdb passed the multiplex PCR reads through MiXCR, listing each CDR3 protein once. The sample lists 300,000 to 350,000 distinct CDR3 sequences; 21% were seen once. Sequenced input: blood. The source is a woman in her 50s with Graves' hyperthyroidism.

The J gene is TRBJ1-2, the V gene TRBV18; 7 positions agree with TRBD1. Germline loops: CDR1 KGHSH, CDR2 LQKENI. The CDR3 extends over 15 amino acids. The J segment lost 3 bases and the V segment lost 1 base, leaving 5 bases of the junction unmatched. CDR3 amino acids: CASSPQQGTDYGYTF. CDR3 nucleotide sequence: TGTGCCAGCTCACCACAGCAGGGGACAGACTATGGCTACACCTTC.

This sequence joins TRBV4-1 and TRBJ2-5, with D perhaps matching TRBD1 (6 bases). The germline gives CDR1 MGHRA, CDR2 YSYEKL. The V and J ends lost 6 bases and 2 bases respectively, with 16 bases between them. The CDR3 has 15 amino acids. This chain's CDR3 is CASRLAPGAQETQYF. The DNA of the CDR3 is TGCGCCAGCAGACTCGCTCCAGGGGCACAAGAGACCCAGTACTTC.

CDR3: CASSGGTGMTEKLFF. The CDR3 nucleotides are TGTGCCAGCAGCGGAGGGACAGGAATGACTGAAAAACTGTTTTTT. V is TRBV7-2 and J is TRBJ1-4; TRBD1 matches 8 bases. The V segment lost 5 bases and the J segment 7 bases; nucleotides outside the gene matches: 9. This CDR3 has 15 amino acids. Germline CDR1 and CDR2: SGHTA and FQGNSA.

This clonotype has more than one count but fewer than ten. The chain joins TRBV5-1 to TRBJ1-4; TRBD1 agrees at 7 bases. There are 14 residues in the CDR3. Germline V CDR1 and CDR2: SGHRS, YFSETQ. The V segment lost 7 bases and the J segment 1 base; nucleotides outside the gene matches: 4. Written as DNA, the CDR3 is TGCGCCAGCGGAAGACAGGGAACTAATGAAAAACTGTTTTTT. This sequence encodes CASGRQGTNEKLFF.

This clonotype was detected many times. The rearrangement uses TRBV20-1 and TRBJ2-1; D remains ambiguous. The V gene's germline CDR1 is DFQATT and CDR2 SNEGSKA (reference sequence). The CDR3 has 15 residues. The ends were cut back, 0 bases at V and 5 bases at J, with 14 bases in the middle. The CDR3 sequence is CSARDPSIRHNEQFF. The CDR3 DNA follows: TGCAGTGCTAGAGATCCAAGTATCAGGCACAATGAGCAGTTCTTC.

The chain couples TRBV12-3 or TRBV12-4 to TRBJ1-5; D is perhaps TRBD1 (6 bases). The V gene lost 6 bases and the J gene lost 5 bases, with 11 bases spanning the gap. This CDR3 has 13 amino acids. CDR3 in amino acids: CASRVQGDQPQHF. For the CDR3, the DNA is TGTGCCAGCAGGGTACAGGGCGATCAGCCCCAGCATTTT.

This clonotype was recorded many times. This rearrangement joins TRBV3-1 to TRBJ1-3, with D unclear. The V gene's germline CDR1 is LGHDT and CDR2 YNNKEL (reference sequence). V was clipped by 1 base and J by 4 bases, with 8 bases between them. CDR3 length: 14 residues. CDR3 amino acids: CASSQVGQGNTIYF. The CDR3 bases are TGTGCCAGCAGCCAAGTCGGTCAAGGAAACACCATATATTTT.

This clonotype has at least ten counts. The V and J genes are TRBV28 and TRBJ1-2; 7 bases agree with TRBD1. The CDR3 runs to 13 residues. Germline V gene lookup returns CDR1 MDHEN and CDR2 SYDVKM. Unmatched junction bases numbered 0, after V lost 2 bases and J lost 3 bases. The CDR3 spells CASSLDRDYGYTF. The DNA of the CDR3 is TGTGCCAGCAGTTTAGACAGGGACTATGGCTACACCTTC.

There are many counts of this clonotype. This rearrangement joins TRBV30 to TRBJ2-5, with 7 bases identical to TRBD2. Germline V gene sequence: CDR1 GTSNPN, CDR2 SVGIG (reference sequence). CDR3 length: 13 amino acids. V lost 1 base to trimming and J lost 4 bases; unmatched junction nucleotides: 3. CDR3 sequence (DNA): TGTGCCTGGAGTGCTCGGACTAGAGAGACCCAGTACTTC. As protein: CAWSARTRETQYF.